The 7 T cell receptor beta chains presented below share a single source sample, sequenced in a study of identifying expanded T cells in peripheral blood. This table comes from immunoSEQ multiplex PCR, and its TCRdb copy is limited to in-frame clones, with some not included. The sample includes approximately 100,000 clones, roughly 91% of them seen just once. Sequencing was performed on blood. These receptors were taken from a person between 18 and 75 years old in good health.

This clone was detected only once. V usage is TRBV29-1 and J usage is TRBJ2-7, with a possible D match to TRBD1 (5 bases). V was clipped by 3 bases and J by 2 bases, with 11 bases between them. This CDR3 comprises 13 residues. In germline, CDR1 is SQVTM, CDR2 ANQGSEA. The CDR3 sequence: CSVEEGVPYEQYF. The CDR3 region has the DNA TGCAGCGTTGAGGAAGGGGTTCCCTACGAGCAGTACTTC.

A remark on this clone: This same CDR3 is encoded by further DNA sequences in the sample. The rearrangement joins TRBV4-2 to TRBJ2-1, with TRBD2 matching over 9 bases. The CDR3 length is 16 residues. CDR1 LGHNA and CDR2 YNFKEQ come from the germline V gene. Trimming took 3 bases from V and 7 from J; bases not matched to a gene: 10. The CDR3 DNA reads TGTGCCAGCAGCCACGCGGCTGGCGGGGGGGGAAATGAGCAGTTCTTC. Translating gives CASSHAAGGGGNEQFF.

The chain combines TRBV5-1 with TRBJ2-7; the D call may be TRBD1 or TRBD2 (6 bases each). Germline CDR1 is SGHRS and CDR2 is YFSETQ. V was cut by 2 bases and J by 4 bases, with 16 bases left in between. This CDR3 is built from 15 residues. DNA of the CDR3: TGCGCCAGCAGCTTCAACGGGGGCAGCGGTTACGAGCAGTACTTC. As protein: CASSFNGGSGYEQYF. The full variable domain, with the rest looked up from reference TRBV5-1 and TRBJ2-7, is KAGVTQTPRYLIKTRGQQVTLSCSPISGHRSVSWYQQTPGQGLQFLFEYFSETQRNKGNFPGRFSGRQFSNSRSEMNVSTLELGDSALYLCASSFNGGSGYEQYFGPGTRLTVT.

The chain employs TRBV2 and TRBJ2-7; 7 nucleotides match TRBD2. CDR3 length equals 14 residues. Trimming cost V 7 bases and J 5 bases; bases outside gene matches: 11. The V gene's germline CDR1 is SNHLY and CDR2 FYNNEI. The CDR3 is CASILGGRADEQYF. CDR3 DNA: TGTGCCAGCATCCTTGGAGGGAGGGCCGACGAGCAGTACTTC.

V gene TRBV30 combines with J gene TRBJ1-6; maybe TRBD1 (5 bases). This CDR3 is built from 18 residues. CDR1 and CDR2 (germline): GTSNPN, SVGIG (reference sequence). The germline V and J ends were trimmed by 3 bases and 1 base, with 19 bases remaining between them. CDR3 in amino acids: CAWRGRGGGWSYNSPLHF. The CDR3 DNA is TGTGCCTGGAGGGGCCGTGGCGGGGGGTGGTCCTATAATTCACCCCTCCACTTT.

CDR3 protein: CASSGQGQGGVNSPLHF. As DNA, the CDR3 is TGTGCCAGCAGCGGCCAGGGACAGGGCGGGGTTAATTCACCCCTCCACTTT. The genes are TRBV5-6 and TRBJ1-6; 9 bases agree with TRBD1. The germline gives CDR1 SGHDT, CDR2 YYEEEE. This CDR3 has 17 residues. V lost 4 bases, J lost 6 bases, and 11 bases stayed unmatched.

This clone was seen more than once but under ten times. The chain combines TRBV5-6 with TRBJ1-6; D ambiguous. Germline CDR1 SGHDT, CDR2 YYEEEE. The CDR3 has 12 residues. Trimming cost V 5 bases and J 9 bases, with 9 bases left between them. The CDR3 region is CASRGVFSPLHF. In DNA form, the CDR3 reads TGTGCCAGCAGGGGTGTCTTTTCACCCCTCCACTTT.